This TCR beta chain is drawn from a study of blood T cell repertoires in COVID-19. Some clones are missing from TCRdb's copy, which holds only in-frame ones; the method was immunoSEQ multiplex PCR. The table shows nearly 250,000 clones, with 85% occurring only once. The CDR3 sequence is 15 residues long. Germline CDR1 SGHTA, CDR2 FQGNSA. Deletions cut 5 bases from V and 0 bases from J, with 11 bases between. This chain joins TRBV7-2 and TRBJ1-3; D uncertain. Sequencing was carried out using PBMCs or T cells enriched from blood (not recorded which). The receptor comes from a woman aged 45-60 years with acute COVID-19. The CDR3 DNA is TGTGCCAGCAGCCCCCAGAAATCCTCTGGAAACACCATATATTTT. Translating it yields CASSPQKSSGNTIYF.